Following are 21 T cell receptor beta chains from one sample sequenced in a study of T cell changes during pregnancy in multiple sclerosis. Sequenced by immunoSEQ multiplex PCR; TCRdb stores in-frame clones only, minus some. The sample carries 65,000 to 85,000 clones, more than 70% recorded once. This specimen consisted of peripheral blood, obtained in the first trimester of pregnancy. The origin of the receptors is a female donor in good health, enrolled as a control in a pregnancy study.

V is TRBV18 and J is TRBJ2-1; 9 bases are shared with TRBD2. V lost 4 bases and J lost 6; bases outside the gene matches: 7. Per the germline V gene, CDR1 is KGHSH and CDR2 is LQKENI. This CDR3 has 15 amino acids. DNA for the CDR3: TGTGCCAGCTCACGAGCGGGAGGTAATATCAATGAGCAGTTCTTC. Amino acid sequence: CASSRAGGNINEQFF.

The chain joins TRBV28 to TRBJ2-3; TRBD2 aligns across 7 bases. Germline CDR1 reads MDHEN; CDR2 reads SYDVKM. The J segment lost 0 bases and the V segment lost 5 bases, leaving 17 bases of the junction unmatched. This CDR3 contains 19 residues. The CDR3 bases are TGTGCCAGCAGTCTTCACCCCCTGAAGCGGGGCCCTAGCACAGATACGCAGTATTTT. Its protein product is CASSLHPLKRGPSTDTQYF. The full variable domain, rest sourced from reference TRBV28 and TRBJ2-3, is DVKVTQSSRYLVKRTGEKVFLECVQDMDHENMFWYRQDPGLGLRLIYFSYDVKMKEKGDIPEGYSVSREKKERFSLILESASTNQTSMYLCASSLHPLKRGPSTDTQYFGPGTRLTVL.

V usage is TRBV6-1 and J usage is TRBJ2-1; 9 bases agree with TRBD1. CDR1 is MNHNS, CDR2 SASEGT, per germline. This CDR3 is built from 15 residues. V was clipped by 5 bases and J by 6 bases; unmatched bases: 8. The CDR3 loop is CASSITGTGSNEQFF. The DNA for the CDR3 is TGTGCCAGCAGTATTACCGGGACAGGGTCCAATGAGCAGTTCTTC.

This chain connects TRBV6-5 to TRBJ2-1, with D perhaps TRBD1 (6 bases). The CDR3 has 15 residues. V lost 0 bases, J lost 4 bases, and 10 bases lay in between. CDR1 is MNHEY, CDR2 SVGAGI, per germline. CDR3 protein: CASSYSGTPYNEQFF. In DNA form, the CDR3 reads TGTGCCAGCAGTTACTCAGGGACACCTTACAATGAGCAGTTCTTC.

This chain connects TRBV29-1 to TRBJ2-2; D may be TRBD2 (6 bases). This CDR3 is built from 11 residues. The ends were cut back, 4 bases at V and 6 bases at J, with 6 bases in the middle. Germline assignment: CDR1 SQVTM and CDR2 ANQGSEA. The CDR3 DNA is TGCAGCGTTGGGGAGGCCGGGGAGCTGTTTTTT. Translated: CSVGEAGELFF.

V is TRBV19 and J is TRBJ1-2; 7 nucleotides line up with TRBD1. V was clipped by 1 base and J by 10 bases; unmatched bases: 9. This CDR3 has 14 amino acids. The V gene's germline CDR1 is LNHDA and CDR2 SQIVND (reference sequence). CDR3 sequence reads: CASSIGTQGSAYTF. The DNA for the CDR3 is TGTGCCAGTAGTATAGGGACACAGGGGTCTGCCTACACCTTC.

The chain couples TRBV4-1 to TRBJ1-1; D is perhaps TRBD1 (6 bases). The CDR3 has 13 amino acids. Germline values: CDR1 MGHRA, CDR2 YSYEKL. Deletions cut 4 bases from V and 7 bases from J, with 13 bases between. The CDR3 spells CASSPIRQVEAFF. The DNA for the CDR3 is TGCGCCAGCAGCCCTATTCGACAGGTTGAAGCTTTCTTT.

The genes are TRBV15 and TRBJ2-7, with D perhaps matching TRBD2 (5 bases). Trimming removed 1 base at V and 1 base at J, with 8 bases between. Germline V gives CDR1 LNHNV, CDR2 YYDKDF (reference sequence). The CDR3 is made up of 14 amino acids. DNA of the CDR3: TGTGCCACCAGCAGAGTCAGCGGATCCTACGAGCAGTACTTC. Its protein is CATSRVSGSYEQYF. Supplemented by reference TRBV15 and TRBJ2-7, the full variable domain reads DAMVIQNPRYQVTQFGKPVTLSCSQTLNHNVMYWYQQKSSQAPKLLFHYYDKDFNNEADTPDNFQSRRPNTSFCFLDIRSPGLGDTAMYLCATSRVSGSYEQYFGPGTRLTVT.

The rearrangement links TRBV5-1 to TRBJ1-1; D gene unclear. The CDR3 runs 18 residues. Looked up from germline, CDR1 is SGHRS and CDR2 is YFSETQ. Trimming cost V 0 bases and J 1 base, with 19 bases left between them. The CDR3 bases are TGCGCCAGCAGCTTGGCCATTCGAGGAGCAGCATCGAACACTGAAGCTTTCTTT. Protein: CASSLAIRGAASNTEAFF.

The chain employs TRBV5-8 and TRBJ1-2; D might be TRBD1 (5 bases). Germline loops: CDR1 SGHTS, CDR2 YDEGEE. Trimming cost V 6 bases and J 3 bases, with 12 bases left between them. The CDR3 length is 13 residues. The CDR3 nucleotides are TGTGCCAGCATCCTATCAGGGTACTATGGCTACACCTTC. It is translated as CASILSGYYGYTF.

The V gene is TRBV19, the J gene TRBJ2-1; 9 bases align to TRBD2. The CDR3 length is 18 residues. Germline values: CDR1 LNHDA, CDR2 SQIVND (reference sequence). The junction had 14 bases not matched to a gene; V was cut back by 5 bases and J by 3 bases. The chain's CDR3 is CASSPLPRAGGHYNEQFF. CDR3 nucleotides: TGTGCCAGTAGTCCGCTTCCTAGGGCGGGGGGGCACTACAATGAGCAGTTCTTC.

The CDR3 here is CASSYRLRAGSYYNEQFF. The CDR3 DNA sequence: TGCGCCAGCAGCTATCGATTAAGAGCGGGGAGCTACTACAATGAGCAGTTCTTC. The rearrangement uses TRBV5-1 and TRBJ2-1, with 7 bases fitting TRBD2. The CDR3 consists of 18 residues. Looked up from germline, CDR1 is SGHRS and CDR2 is YFSETQ. With 3 bases clipped from V and 3 bases from J, the junction kept 15 bases outside the gene matches.

The chain carries TRBV7-2 and TRBJ2-5; TRBD1 matches 11 bases. Trimming removed 2 bases from V and 8 bases from J; junction bases left unmatched: 10. Germline-derived CDR1 and CDR2 are SGHTA and FQGNSA. The CDR3 has 16 amino acids. The chain's CDR3 is CASSLPGQGGQRTQYF. CDR3 sequence (DNA): TGTGCCAGCAGCTTACCGGGACAGGGGGGGCAAAGAACCCAGTACTTC. The full variable domain, rest sourced from reference TRBV7-2 and TRBJ2-5, is GAGVSQSPSNKVTEKGKDVELRCDPISGHTALYWYRQSLGQGLEFLIYFQGNSAPDKSGLPSDRFSAERTGGSVSTLTIQRTQQEDSAVYLCASSLPGQGGQRTQYFGPGTRLLVL.

The chain joins TRBV28 to TRBJ1-3; 9 bases fit TRBD1. The germline gives CDR1 MDHEN, CDR2 SYDVKM. J gave up 4 bases and V 4 bases, and 8 bases lay outside the gene matches. The CDR3 contains 16 residues. This CDR3 is CASSSAGTGKGNTIYF. The CDR3 nucleotides are TGTGCCAGCAGTTCCGCCGGGACAGGGAAAGGAAACACCATATATTTT.

V gene TRBV15 combines with J gene TRBJ1-1; unclear D gene. With 8 bases removed from V and 3 bases from J, the gap between germline ends came to 13 bases. There are 13 residues in the CDR3. From germline, CDR1 is LNHNV and CDR2 YYDKDF (reference sequence). The CDR3 bases are TGTGCCACCTGGCGCAGAGGGTACACTGAAGCTTTCTTT. Its translation: CATWRRGYTEAFF. Drawing the rest from reference TRBV15 and TRBJ1-1, the complete variable domain is DAMVIQNPRYQVTQFGKPVTLSCSQTLNHNVMYWYQQKSSQAPKLLFHYYDKDFNNEADTPDNFQSRRPNTSFCFLDIRSPGLGDTAMYLCATWRRGYTEAFFGQGTRLTVV.

The chain joins TRBV5-1 to TRBJ2-3, with 13 nucleotides matching TRBD2. Germline V gene lookup returns CDR1 SGHRS and CDR2 YFSETQ. The CDR3 is made up of 16 amino acids. Unmatched junction bases numbered 8, after V lost 4 bases and J lost 6 bases. CDR3: CASSERTSGSGDTQYF. Here the CDR3 DNA reads TGCGCCAGCAGCGAACGGACTAGCGGGAGCGGCGATACGCAGTATTTT.

The sample holds one count of this clone. V and J are TRBV4-2 and TRBJ2-3, with D hard to call. Germline CDR1 and CDR2: LGHNA and YNFKEQ. CDR3 size: 13 residues. The germline V and J ends were trimmed by 4 bases and 4 bases, with 9 bases remaining between them. The CDR3 loop is CASSRSLADTQYF. In nucleotides, the CDR3 is TGTGCCAGCAGCCGGTCTCTAGCAGATACGCAGTATTTT.

This chain connects TRBV2 to TRBJ2-5, with TRBD1 as a possible D gene (5 bases). The V end lost 7 bases, the J end lost 6 bases, and 15 bases lay between the germline ends. The CDR3 runs 13 residues. The germline V gene has CDR1 SNHLY and CDR2 FYNNEI. DNA of the CDR3: TGTGCCAGCAACCCCAGCAGGGTAAAGACCCAGTACTTC. The encoded protein is CASNPSRVKTQYF.

J is TRBJ2-5 and V is TRBV28; D possibly corresponds to TRBD2 (6 bases). Trimming stripped 5 bases from V and 5 bases from J, with 12 bases between. Germline V gene sequence: CDR1 MDHEN, CDR2 SYDVKM. The CDR3 extends over 13 amino acids. CDR3: CASSTDSGETQYF. In nucleotides, the CDR3 is TGTGCCAGCAGTACAGACAGCGGGGAGACCCAGTACTTC.

The chain carries TRBV6-6 and TRBJ2-7; D is uncertain. Trimming took 6 bases from V and 0 from J, leaving 9 bases between them. This CDR3 spans 13 amino acids. Germline V gene lookup returns CDR1 MNHNY and CDR2 SVGAGI (reference sequence). CDR3 DNA: TGTGCCAGCAGGAACGGTAACTCCTACGAGCAGTACTTC. It translates to CASRNGNSYEQYF.

The V gene is TRBV28, the J gene TRBJ1-4; no clear D. CDR3 length equals 14 residues. Germline CDR1 reads MDHEN; CDR2 reads SYDVKM. Between the trimmed V and J ends, which lost 4 bases and 3 bases, there was a span of 9 bases. CDR3 in amino acids: CASSSAGSNEKLFF. The CDR3 nucleotides read TGTGCCAGCAGTTCGGCCGGGTCTAATGAAAAACTGTTTTTT.